This T cell receptor (beta chain) is drawn from a study of molecular identifiers for immune sequencing clone quantification. Whole-study findings and limits: Over 99% of effector molecules, yet under 1% of naive-cell molecules, were held by clones above 20 RNA copies. Spiked Jurkat TCR RNA equivalent to one cell was reportedly detectable in about a million naive cells.

Listed TCR primers and previously described methods were used for bulk TCR libraries. TCRdb re-analysed the PCR reads in MiXCR, keeping a single row per CDR3 protein. Of under 600,000 distinct CDR3 sequences detected, 25% appear once; the ten largest clones hold 0.7% to 0.9%. The authors sorted naive CD8 T cells as CD8+CD4-CCR7+CD45RA+. The trim removed 3 bases at V and 0 bases at J, leaving 5 bases unmatched. This CDR3 region has 15 residues. Germline CDR1 and CDR2: SGDLS and YYNGEE. Notes on this clonotype: What it binds is not known.

The sample consisted of naive CD8+ T cells from blood, with Jurkat cell RNA spiked in. Subset noted: FACS-sorted CD8+CD4-CCR7+CD45RA+ naive T cells. The rearrangement uses TRBV9 and TRBJ2-7; 8 bases are shared with TRBD2. This clonotype was sampled from a human donor in good health. Some libraries in this study had Jurkat cell RNA spiked in. CDR3 in DNA: TGTGCCAGCAGCGGTTGCGGGGGGAGCTCCTACGAGCAGTACTTC. It is translated as CASSGCGGSSYEQYF.